The rows below give T cell receptor beta chains drawn from one sample of a study of response to subunit inactivated influenza vaccine. Using its own MiXCR run on the RT-PCR reads, TCRdb lists one record per CDR3 protein. The sample lists about 520,000 distinct CDR3 sequences; about 25% were seen once. The sequencing used CD4+ T cells sorted from PBMCs, collected about 5 days after vaccination. The receptors shown here come from a man aged 50 or older who received an inactivated influenza vaccine. CDR3s leave out the opening cysteine and the closing phenylalanine or tryptophan. Clone size is not always given. Where it is, it says once, few, many or a class for expanded clones.

TRBV7-9	TRBJ2-1	few	ASRGSGRPYNEQF
TRBV7-2	TRBJ1-6	-	ASRSRQGNSPLH
TRBV20-1	TRBJ2-1	few	SASERVEQF
TRBV28	TRBJ2-6	few	ASSSKGARGANVLT
TRBV6-2/TRBV6-3	TRBJ1-1	-	ASSYERGTEAF
TRBV20-1	TRBJ2-3	-	SATIAGGRNTQY
TRBV9	TRBJ2-3	few	ASSRQGPSTDTQY
TRBV20-1	TRBJ2-3	-	SALLAGGGTDTQY
TRBV7-2	TRBJ1-6	-	ASSDKTGGTSPLH
TRBV3-1	TRBJ2-3	-	ASSQVGLAEKTTHIDTQY
TRBV7-2	TRBJ2-1	-	ASSWGPHNEQF
TRBV20-1	TRBJ1-2	few	SALTGVNYGYT
TRBV6-2/TRBV6-3	TRBJ2-1	-	ASRAPGQGNSSYNEQF
TRBV28	TRBJ2-4	-	ASRSSSTHIQY
TRBV6-1	TRBJ2-7	few	ASRKGLNSPYEQY